A selection of T cell receptor beta chains follows, all from one sample in a study of OX40 agonist ivuxolimab in advanced cancers. TCRdb's table, derived via immunoSEQ multiplex PCR, lists solely in-frame clones and lacks some. The sample holds tens of thousands of clones, approximately 87% seen once. The sequences come from CD4+ or CD8+ T cells sorted from blood, collected in a trial of the OX40 agonist ivuxolimab. These receptors all stem from an adult with an advanced solid tumor such as melanoma, head and neck, liver or kidney cancer. Each CDR3 is given without its conserved first and last residue.

>14|TRBJ2-5|TRBV19
ASSGRTGGYQETQY
>7|TRBJ2-1|TRBV20-1
SANREQF
>12|TRBJ2-7|TRBV6-5
ASRGTGGSYEQY
>13|TRBJ2-5|TRBV25-1
ASSDLPSGSETQY
>12|TRBJ2-7|TRBV5-1
ASSLGGVIYEQY
>11|TRBJ2-7|TRBV2
ASSALVFYEQY
>12|TRBJ1-1|TRBV6-4
ASSDSNRGTEAF
>9|TRBJ2-7|TRBV2
ASSVLADIH
>13|TRBJ2-7|TRBV9
ASSLSGSGSYEQY
>10|TRBJ2-1|TRBV7-2
ASSLTGQKQF
>14|TRBJ1-2|TRBV5-1
ASSSGPRGKSGGYT
>11|TRBJ1-1|TRBV27
ASSLRENTEAF
>12|TRBJ2-2|TRBV9
ASSVRQDTGELF
>12|TRBJ2-3|TRBV5-1
ASRKTASTDTQY
>14|TRBJ1-5|TRBV18
ASSPLDAGGNQPQH
>12|TRBJ2-7|TRBV6-6
ASRLSGIEVEQY
>12|TRBJ2-5|TRBV18
ASSPVSGQETQY
>12|TRBJ2-7|TRBV6-1
ATEPQGLGYEQY
>11|TRBJ2-7|TRBV28
ASSPPGKREQY
>11|TRBJ2-7|TRBV6-1
ASSLTGAYEQY
>12|TRBJ2-3|TRBV5-1
ASSLETSTDTQY
>14|TRBJ2-2|TRBV18
ASSRLAGVYTGELF
>13|TRBJ2-7|TRBV6-6
ASRDTGLAGGEQY
>15|TRBJ2-6|TRBV5-1
ASSLNEGAGGANVLT
>13|TRBJ2-3|TRBV7-2
ASSLARGSGDTQY
>14|TRBJ2-5|TRBV9
ASSVRGQAGQETQY
>12|TRBJ1-2|TRBV25-1
ASRRTERDDGYT
>12|TRBJ2-1|TRBV6-6
ASSYGGTVNEQF
>11|TRBJ2-3|TRBV10-3
AISDRVPDTQY
>14|TRBJ2-7|TRBV5-4
ASSLGGLAGVDEQY
>15|TRBJ1-2|TRBV14
ASSRSSTSGTSYGYT
>14|TRBJ2-1|TRBV6-4
ASSDSGTSLYNEQF
>14|TRBJ1-1|TRBV15
ATSSGQGYWRAEAF
>10|TRBJ2-5|TRBV11-2
ASPGRQETQY
>11|TRBJ1-2|TRBV10-3
AISENGVDGYT
>11|TRBJ1-2|TRBV14
ASSPQQSHGYT
>16|TRBJ2-2|TRBV2
ASSWGTGYSLNTGELF
>15|TRBJ2-1|TRBV7-9
ASSLRASDALLNEQF
>11|TRBJ2-7|TRBV5-1
ASSQDGSYEQY
>14|TRBJ2-1|TRBV7-8
ASSLNLARSYNEQF
>12|TRBJ1-2|TRBV21-1
ASSKAYPSYGYT
>11|TRBJ1-1|TRBV18
ASSLNLDSEAF
>11|TRBJ2-7|TRBV6-1
ASSLREGGEQY
>13|TRBJ1-1|TRBV30
AWINWDRGITEAF
>14|TRBJ2-1|TRBV4-1
ASSALGLADYNEQF
>15|TRBJ1-2|TRBV18
ASSPTRDRTTNYGYT
>14|TRBJ1-5|TRBV28
ASSSGTGASGQPQH
>13|TRBJ2-1|TRBV7-8
ASSLKGGVHNEQF